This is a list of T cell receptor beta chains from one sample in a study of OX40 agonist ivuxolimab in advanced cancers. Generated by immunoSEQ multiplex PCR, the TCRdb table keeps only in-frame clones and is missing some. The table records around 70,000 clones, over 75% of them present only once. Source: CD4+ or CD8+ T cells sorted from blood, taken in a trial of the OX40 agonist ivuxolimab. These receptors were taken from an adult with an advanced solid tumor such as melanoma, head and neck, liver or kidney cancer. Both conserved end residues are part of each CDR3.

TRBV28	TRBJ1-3	CASSLTRQGLSGNTIYF
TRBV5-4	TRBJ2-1	CASTRAGGSYNEQFF
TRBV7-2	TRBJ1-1	CASSLVVNTEAFF
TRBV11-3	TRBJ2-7	CASSLGLGEQYF
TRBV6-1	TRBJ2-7	CASSESVGEQYF
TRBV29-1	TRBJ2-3	CSVGQSTDTQYF
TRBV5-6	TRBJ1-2	CASSLKHRLYGYTF
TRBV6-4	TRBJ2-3	CATSTGDTDTQYF
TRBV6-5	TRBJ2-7	CASSSGGSSEQYF
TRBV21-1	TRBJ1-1	CATDSPPGAEAFF
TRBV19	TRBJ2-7	CASSIAAQGAVYEQYF
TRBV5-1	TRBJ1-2	CASSTSSQGLGGYTF
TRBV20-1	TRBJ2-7	CSASKGYEQYF
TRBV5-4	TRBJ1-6	CASSQDGSSPLHF
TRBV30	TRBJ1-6	CAWSKVDRYNSPLHF
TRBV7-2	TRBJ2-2	CASNGLAGVGELFF
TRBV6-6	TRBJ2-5	CASSNSPDSMKETQYF
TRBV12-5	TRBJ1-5	CASGLLQGSGQPQHF
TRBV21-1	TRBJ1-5	CASSRDSNQPQHF
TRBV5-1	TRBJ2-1	CASRWEAGGLDNEQFF
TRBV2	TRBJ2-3	CASSRQGEGTDTQYF
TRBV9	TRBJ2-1	CASSTGGSEYNEQFF
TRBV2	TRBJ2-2	CASSWSTGELFF
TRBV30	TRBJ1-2	CAWSGGGRWNGYTF
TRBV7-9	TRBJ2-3	CASSLGLSTDTQYF
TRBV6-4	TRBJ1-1	CASSDGTTGGSEAFF
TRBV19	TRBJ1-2	CASSGDRGLSGYTF
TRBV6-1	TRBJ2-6	CASSGRSSGANVLTF
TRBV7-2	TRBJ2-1	CASTPRSGGALYNEQFF
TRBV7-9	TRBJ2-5	CASSLGLAGGQETQYF
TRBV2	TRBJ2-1	CASSERGRDSYNEQFF
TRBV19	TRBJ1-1	CASSKNQGVETEAFF
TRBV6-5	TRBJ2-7	CASSARTGSNEQYF
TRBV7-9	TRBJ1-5	CASSLEGSNQPQHF
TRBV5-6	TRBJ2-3	CASSLDRGADTQYF
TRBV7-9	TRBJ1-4	CASTRLGNEKLFF
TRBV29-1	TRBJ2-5	CSVGTGVQETQYF
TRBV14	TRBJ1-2	CASSQGGTVRSGYTF
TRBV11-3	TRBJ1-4	CASGQGGANEKLFF
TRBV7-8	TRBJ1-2	CASSLSTGRLYGYTF
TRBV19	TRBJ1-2	CASSIGGRGYGYTF
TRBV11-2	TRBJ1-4	CASSRSGTRSLNEKLFF
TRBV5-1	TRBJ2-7	CASSLALRGGYEQYF
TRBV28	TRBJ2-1	CASSLFQGRNEQFF
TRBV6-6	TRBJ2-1	CASKLAGGGEQFF
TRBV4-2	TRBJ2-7	CASSTDRREQYF
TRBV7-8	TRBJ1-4	CASSANGGRNNEKLFF
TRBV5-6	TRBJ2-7	CASSLWDRAIYEQYF